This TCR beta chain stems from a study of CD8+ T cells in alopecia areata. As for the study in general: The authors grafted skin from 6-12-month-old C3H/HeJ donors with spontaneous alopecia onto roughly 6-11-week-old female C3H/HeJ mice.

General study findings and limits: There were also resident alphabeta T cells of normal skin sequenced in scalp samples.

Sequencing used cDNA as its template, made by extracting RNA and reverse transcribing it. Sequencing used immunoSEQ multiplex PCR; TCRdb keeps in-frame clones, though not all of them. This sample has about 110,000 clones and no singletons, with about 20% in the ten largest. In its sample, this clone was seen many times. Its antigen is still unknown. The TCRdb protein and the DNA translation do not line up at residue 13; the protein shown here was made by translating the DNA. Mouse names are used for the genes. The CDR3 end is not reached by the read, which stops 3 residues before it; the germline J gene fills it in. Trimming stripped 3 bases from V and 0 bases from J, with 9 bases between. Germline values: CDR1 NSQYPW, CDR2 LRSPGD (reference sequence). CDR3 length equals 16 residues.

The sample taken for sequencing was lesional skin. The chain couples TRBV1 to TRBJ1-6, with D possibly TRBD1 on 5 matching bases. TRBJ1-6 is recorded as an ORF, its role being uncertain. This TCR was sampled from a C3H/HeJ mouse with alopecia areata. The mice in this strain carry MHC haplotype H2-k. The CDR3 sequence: CTCSAPGYSYNSPLYF. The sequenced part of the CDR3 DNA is TGCACCTGCAGTGCCCCAGGGTATTCCTATAATTCGCCC.